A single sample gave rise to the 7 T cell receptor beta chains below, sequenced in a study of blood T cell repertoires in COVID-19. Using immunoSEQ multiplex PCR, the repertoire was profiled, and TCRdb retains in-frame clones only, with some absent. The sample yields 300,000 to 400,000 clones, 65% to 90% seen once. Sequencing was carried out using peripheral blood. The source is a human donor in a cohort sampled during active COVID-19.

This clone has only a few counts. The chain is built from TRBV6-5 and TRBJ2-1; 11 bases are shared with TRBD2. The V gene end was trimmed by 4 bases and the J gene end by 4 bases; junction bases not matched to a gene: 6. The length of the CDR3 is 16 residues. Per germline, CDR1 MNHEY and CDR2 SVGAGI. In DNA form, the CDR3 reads TGTGCCAGCAGTTCATTAGCGGGGGGGCTGTACAATGAGCAGTTCTTC. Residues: CASSSLAGGLYNEQFF.

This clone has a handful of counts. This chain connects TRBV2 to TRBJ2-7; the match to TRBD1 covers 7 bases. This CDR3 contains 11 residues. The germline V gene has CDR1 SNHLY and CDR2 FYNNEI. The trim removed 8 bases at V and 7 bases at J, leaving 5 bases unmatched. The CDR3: CASRRQGEQYF. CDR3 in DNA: TGTGCCAGCCGCCGACAGGGTGAGCAGTACTTC.

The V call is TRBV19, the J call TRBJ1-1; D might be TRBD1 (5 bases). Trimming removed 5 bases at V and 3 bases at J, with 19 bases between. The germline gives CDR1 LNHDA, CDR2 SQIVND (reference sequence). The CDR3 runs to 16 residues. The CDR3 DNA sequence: TGTGCCAGTAGTGCCCTTAGAAGGGGCGCTCACACTGAAGCTTTCTTT. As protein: CASSALRRGAHTEAFF.

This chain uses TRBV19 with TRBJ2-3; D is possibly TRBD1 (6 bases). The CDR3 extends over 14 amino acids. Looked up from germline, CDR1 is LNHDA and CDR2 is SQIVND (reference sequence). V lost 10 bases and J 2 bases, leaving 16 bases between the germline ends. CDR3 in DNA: TGTGCCACTAAGGACAGACCTTCCACAGATACGCAGTATTTT. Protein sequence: CATKDRPSTDTQYF.

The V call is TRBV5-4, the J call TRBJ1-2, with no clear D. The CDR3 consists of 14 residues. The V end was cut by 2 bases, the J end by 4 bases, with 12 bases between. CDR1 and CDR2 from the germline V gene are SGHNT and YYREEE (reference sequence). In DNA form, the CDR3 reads TGTGCCAGCAGCTTCGAACAGATCTCCTATGGCTACACCTTC. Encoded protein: CASSFEQISYGYTF.

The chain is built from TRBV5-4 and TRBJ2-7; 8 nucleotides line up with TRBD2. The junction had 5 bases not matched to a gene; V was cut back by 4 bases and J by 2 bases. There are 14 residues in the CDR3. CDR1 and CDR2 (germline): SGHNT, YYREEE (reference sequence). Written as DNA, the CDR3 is TGTGCCAGCAGCGTCGGACTAGCCGCCTACGAGCAGTACTTC. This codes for CASSVGLAAYEQYF.

The DNA for the CDR3 is TGCGCCAGCAGCCAAGATGGGGGGATTCCAACTAATGAAAAACTGTTTTTT. This gives the protein CASSQDGGIPTNEKLFF. V is TRBV4-1 and J is TRBJ1-4, with D tentatively TRBD1 (5 bases). The CDR3 runs 17 residues. The V end was cut by 0 bases, the J end by 0 bases, with 11 bases between. Germline CDR1 reads MGHRA; CDR2 reads YSYEKL.